A selection of T cell receptor beta chains follows, all from one sample in a study of CD8+ T cells in alopecia areata. Sequencing was performed with immunoSEQ multiplex PCR; in TCRdb, only in-frame clones are kept and a portion is missing. The sample shows around 98,000 clones, 40% to 55% of them seen only once. Input material: CD4+ T cells sorted from blood. The receptors were sampled from a human donor with alopecia areata. Both conserved end residues are part of each CDR3. The D gene is left open where the match is weak. A row's size may be missing; if present it is once, few, many or a size class.

>TRBJ1-1|TRBV4-1|TRBD1|few
TGCGCCAGCAGCCAATCTCGGGTCGGGACAGTTACTGAAGCTTTCTTT
CASSQSRVGTVTEAFF
>TRBJ2-2|TRBV29-1|TRBD2|NA
TGCAGCGTAGAACCTGCGGGAGCCGGGGAGCTGTTTTTT
CSVEPAGAGELFF
>TRBJ2-3|TRBV2|NA|NA
TGTGCCAGCAGTGAAGTTCCCACAGATACGCAGTATTTT
CASSEVPTDTQYF
>TRBJ2-5|TRBV4-1|NA|NA
TGCGCCAGCAGCCTTTTCAGGGCCCAACGGGGGAAGCCTCAAGAGACCCAGTACTTC
CASSLFRAQRGKPQETQYF
>TRBJ2-7|TRBV11-2|NA|NA
TGTGCCAGCAGCTTAGGGGACTACGAGCAGTACTTC
CASSLGDYEQYF
>TRBJ2-1|TRBV29-1|TRBD2|NA
TGCAGCTCTAGACTAGCGGGTGGGGAGCAGTTCTTC
CSSRLAGGEQFF
>TRBJ1-2|TRBV4-1|NA|NA
TGCGCCAGCAGGGACCTCAGGGACTATGGCTACACCTTC
CASRDLRDYGYTF
>TRBJ2-5|TRBV18|NA|NA
TGTGCCAGCTCACCACCAGCAGGGGCTGGAGAGACCCAGTACTTC
CASSPPAGAGETQYF
>TRBJ2-7|TRBV28|NA|NA
TGTGCCAGCAGTTTAAATTCCCCCTACGAGCAGTACTTC
CASSLNSPYEQYF
>TRBJ2-5|TRBV5-1|TRBD2|few
TGCGCCAGCAGGAAGCGGGAGGGCCAAGAGACCCAGTACTTC
CASRKREGQETQYF
>TRBJ1-1|TRBV29-1|NA|NA
TGCAGCGTTGACAGGAGATTGAGCACTGAAGCTTTCTTT
CSVDRRLSTEAFF
>TRBJ1-2|TRBV28|NA|few
TGTGCCAGCAGTTTACTCTACAGGATCTTTAACTATGGCTACACCTTC
CASSLLYRIFNYGYTF
>TRBJ2-5|TRBV29-1|NA|few
TGCAGCGTCGGGGGTAGCGACCAAGAGACCCAGTACTTC
CSVGGSDQETQYF